The clone carrying this T cell receptor beta chain has more than one count but fewer than ten. Its cognate antigen is unknown. The CDR3 extends over 15 amino acids. The germline V gene has CDR1 MNHEY and CDR2 SVGAGI. The V gene lost 1 base and the J gene lost 4 bases, with 11 bases spanning the gap. The data were taken from a study of beta chain features in type 1 diabetes. Turning to the study itself: There were some 98 million sorted cells examined across all samples. Study outcomes and limitations: The analysis here could not establish whether HLA type shapes TCRB rearrangement. Reduced insertions and increased deletions marked VDJ junctions in type 1 diabetes patients. A moderate, significant TCRB CDR3 shortening appeared in type 1 diabetes across four CD4+ subsets.

Sorted populations were all over 95% pure. Since all of the isolated RNA was reverse transcribed, expressed TCRB transcripts were what got sequenced. Profiled with immunoSEQ multiplex PCR; TCRdb holds only in-frame clones, not every one. The repertoire includes approximately 250,000 clones, approximately 24% of them detected once, and 0.012% sits in the top ten. Material for sequencing was naive CD4+ T cells from blood. J is TRBJ2-1 and V is TRBV6-5; D might be TRBD2 (6 bases). The sequence came from a woman younger than 45 with type 1 diabetes. CDR3 residues: CASSYYGGMYNEQFF. CDR3 in DNA: TGTGCCAGCAGTTACTACGGCGGGATGTACAATGAGCAGTTCTTC.